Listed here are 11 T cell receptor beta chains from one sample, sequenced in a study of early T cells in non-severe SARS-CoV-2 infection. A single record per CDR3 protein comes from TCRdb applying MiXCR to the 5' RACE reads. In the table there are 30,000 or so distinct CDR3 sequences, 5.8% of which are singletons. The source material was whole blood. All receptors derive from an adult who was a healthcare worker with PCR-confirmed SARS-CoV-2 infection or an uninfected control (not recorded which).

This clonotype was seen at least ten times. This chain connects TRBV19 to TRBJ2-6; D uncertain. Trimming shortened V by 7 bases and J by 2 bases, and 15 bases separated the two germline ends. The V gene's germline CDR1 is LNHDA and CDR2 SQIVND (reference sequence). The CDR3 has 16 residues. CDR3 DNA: TGTGCCAGTACCCCCCGTTGGAGAGCTGGGGCCAACGTCCTGACTTTC. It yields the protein CASTPRWRAGANVLTF.

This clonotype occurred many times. CDR3 bases: TGCAGCGCCAACCCCATTAGCGGGAGAGTATACAATGAGCAGTTCTTC. Protein: CSANPISGRVYNEQFF. The rearrangement uses TRBV29-1 and TRBJ2-1; 9 nucleotides line up with TRBD2. The CDR3 runs 16 residues. V was clipped by 7 bases and J by 4 bases; unmatched bases: 14. CDR1 and CDR2 (germline): SQVTM, ANQGSEA.

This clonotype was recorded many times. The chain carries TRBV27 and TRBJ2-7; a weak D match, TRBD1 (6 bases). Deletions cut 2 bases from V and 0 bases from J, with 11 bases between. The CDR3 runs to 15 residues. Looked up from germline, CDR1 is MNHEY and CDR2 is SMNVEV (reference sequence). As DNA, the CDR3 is TGTGCCAGCAGTTTAACCCCGACAGGCTCCTACGAGCAGTACTTC. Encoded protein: CASSLTPTGSYEQYF.

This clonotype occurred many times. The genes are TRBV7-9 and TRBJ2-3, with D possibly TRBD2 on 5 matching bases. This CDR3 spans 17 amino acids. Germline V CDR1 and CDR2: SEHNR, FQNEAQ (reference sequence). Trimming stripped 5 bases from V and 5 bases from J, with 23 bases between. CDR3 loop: CASSPVVGAEVGDTQYF. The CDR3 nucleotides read TGTGCCAGCAGCCCAGTCGTCGGAGCGGAGGTGGGAGATACGCAGTATTTT.

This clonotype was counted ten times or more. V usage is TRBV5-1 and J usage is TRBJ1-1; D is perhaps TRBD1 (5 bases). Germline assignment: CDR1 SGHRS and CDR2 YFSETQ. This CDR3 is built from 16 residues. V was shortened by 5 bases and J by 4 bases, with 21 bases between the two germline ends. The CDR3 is CASSTQPRVAGTEAFF. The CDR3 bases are TGCGCCAGCAGTACACAACCCAGGGTAGCGGGCACTGAAGCTTTCTTT. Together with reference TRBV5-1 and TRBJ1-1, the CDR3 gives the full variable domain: KAGVTQTPRYLIKTRGQQVTLSCSPISGHRSVSWYQQTPGQGLQFLFEYFSETQRNKGNFPGRFSGRQFSNSRSEMNVSTLELGDSALYLCASSTQPRVAGTEAFFGQGTRLTVV.

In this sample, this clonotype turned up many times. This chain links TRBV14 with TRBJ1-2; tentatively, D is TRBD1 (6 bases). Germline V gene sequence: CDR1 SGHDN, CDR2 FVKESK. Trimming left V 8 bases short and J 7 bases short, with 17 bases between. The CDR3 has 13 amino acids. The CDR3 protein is CASSPRGAFGYTF. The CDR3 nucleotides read TGTGCCAGCTCACCAAGGGGGGCCTTTGGCTACACCTTC. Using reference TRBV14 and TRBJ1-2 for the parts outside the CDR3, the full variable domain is EAGVTQFPSHSVIEKGQTVTLRCDPISGHDNLYWYRRVMGKEIKFLLHFVKESKQDESGMPNNRFLAERTGGTYSTLKVQPAELEDSGVYFCASSPRGAFGYTFGSGTRLTVV.

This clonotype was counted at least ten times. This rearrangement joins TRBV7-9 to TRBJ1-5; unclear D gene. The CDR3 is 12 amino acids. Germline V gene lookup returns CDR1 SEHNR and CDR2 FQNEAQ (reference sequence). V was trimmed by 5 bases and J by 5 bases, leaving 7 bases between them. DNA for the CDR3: TGTGCCAGCAGCGCGGAGGATCAGCCCCAGCATTTT. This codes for CASSAEDQPQHF.

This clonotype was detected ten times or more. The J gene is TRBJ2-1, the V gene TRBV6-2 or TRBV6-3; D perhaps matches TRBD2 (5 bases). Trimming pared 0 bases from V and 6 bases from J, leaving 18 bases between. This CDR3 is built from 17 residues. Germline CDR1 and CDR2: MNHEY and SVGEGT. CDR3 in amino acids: CASSYSVVSGPPNEQFF. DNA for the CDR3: TGTGCCAGCAGTTACTCGGTAGTCAGCGGCCCCCCCAATGAGCAGTTCTTC.

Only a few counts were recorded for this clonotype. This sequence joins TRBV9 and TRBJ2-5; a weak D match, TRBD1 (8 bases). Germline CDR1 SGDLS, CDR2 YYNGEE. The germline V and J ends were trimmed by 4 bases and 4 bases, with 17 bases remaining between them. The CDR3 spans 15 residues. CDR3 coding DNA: TGTGCCAGCAGCTTCGGACAGGGACTAACAGAGACCCAGTACTTC. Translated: CASSFGQGLTETQYF.

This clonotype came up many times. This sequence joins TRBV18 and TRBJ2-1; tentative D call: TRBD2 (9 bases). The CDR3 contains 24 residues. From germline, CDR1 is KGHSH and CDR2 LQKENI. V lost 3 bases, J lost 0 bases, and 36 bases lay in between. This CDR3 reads CASSPPGQALAGPNRRSSYNEQFF. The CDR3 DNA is TGTGCCAGCTCACCCCCGGGACAGGCACTAGCGGGCCCCAATCGAAGGAGCTCCTACAATGAGCAGTTCTTC.

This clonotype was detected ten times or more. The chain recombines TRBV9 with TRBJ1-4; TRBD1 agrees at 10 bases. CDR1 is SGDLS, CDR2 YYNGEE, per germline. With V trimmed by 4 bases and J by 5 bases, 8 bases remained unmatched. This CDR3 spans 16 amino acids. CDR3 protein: CASSPGTGVSNEKLFF. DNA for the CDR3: TGTGCCAGCAGCCCAGGGACAGGGGTTTCAAATGAAAAACTGTTTTTT.